The TCR beta chain described here comes from a study of blood T cell repertoires in COVID-19. Study in general: Material from acute and convalescent COVID-19 was sourced from the United States, Italy and Spain. PBMCs, B-cell-depleted T cells, or T cells were the source of the cDNA or gDNA that made up the material.

The CDR3 contains 13 residues. Authors' methods: The assay estimated nucleated cells by amplifying reference gene primers. The repertoire was sequenced with immunoSEQ multiplex PCR; TCRdb's copy has only in-frame clones and lacks some. The V and J calls and the clone size are those of that table, but D and trimming were determined from the DNA. Of about 440,000 clones in the sample, about 90% were seen once. Residents of about 25 US areas, aged 18 to 89 years, made up the participants. This chain connects TRBV21-1 to TRBJ2-1; no DNA check was done on the table's D call, TRBD1. TRBV21-1 is a pseudogene locus. The sample consisted of PBMCs or T cells enriched from blood (not recorded which). This sequence originates from a woman in her late teens or twenties with acute COVID-19. The CDR3 DNA reads TGTGCCAGCAGCCCGCCAACAGGCCCGCGGCAGTTCTTC. Its translation is CASSPPTGPRQFF.